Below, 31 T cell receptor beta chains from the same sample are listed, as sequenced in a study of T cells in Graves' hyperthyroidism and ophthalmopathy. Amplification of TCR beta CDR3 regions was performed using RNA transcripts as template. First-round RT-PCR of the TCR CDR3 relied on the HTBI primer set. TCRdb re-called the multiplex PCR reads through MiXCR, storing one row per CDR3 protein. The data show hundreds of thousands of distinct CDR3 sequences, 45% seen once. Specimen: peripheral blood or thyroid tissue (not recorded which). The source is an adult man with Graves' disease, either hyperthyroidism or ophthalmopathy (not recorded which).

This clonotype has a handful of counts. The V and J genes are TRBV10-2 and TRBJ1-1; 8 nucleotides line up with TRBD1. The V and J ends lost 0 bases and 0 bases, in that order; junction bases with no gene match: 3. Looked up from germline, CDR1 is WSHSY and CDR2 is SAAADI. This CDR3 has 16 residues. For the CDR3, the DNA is TGCGCCAGCAGTGAGTCGGTCAGGGGGCTGAACACTGAAGCTTTCTTT. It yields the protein CASSESVRGLNTEAFF.

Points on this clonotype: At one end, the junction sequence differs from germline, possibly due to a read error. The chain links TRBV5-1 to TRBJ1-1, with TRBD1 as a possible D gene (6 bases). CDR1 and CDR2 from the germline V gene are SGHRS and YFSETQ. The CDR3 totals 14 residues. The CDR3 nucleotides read TGCGCCAGAAGCTTGGACAGCATGAACACTGAAGCTTTCTTT. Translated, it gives CARSLDSMNTEAFF. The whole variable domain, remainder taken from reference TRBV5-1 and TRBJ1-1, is KAGVTQTPRYLIKTRGQQVTLSCSPISGHRSVSWYQQTPGQGLQFLFEYFSETQRNKGNFPGRFSGRQFSNSRSEMNVSTLELGDSALYLCARSLDSMNTEAFFGQGTRLTVV.

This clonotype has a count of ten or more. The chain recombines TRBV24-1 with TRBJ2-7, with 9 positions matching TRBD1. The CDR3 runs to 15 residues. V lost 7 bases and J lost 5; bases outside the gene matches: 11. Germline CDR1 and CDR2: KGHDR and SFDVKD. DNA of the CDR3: TGTGCCACCAGCGCCGGGACAGGGAACATCCACGAGCAGTACTTC. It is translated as CATSAGTGNIHEQYF.

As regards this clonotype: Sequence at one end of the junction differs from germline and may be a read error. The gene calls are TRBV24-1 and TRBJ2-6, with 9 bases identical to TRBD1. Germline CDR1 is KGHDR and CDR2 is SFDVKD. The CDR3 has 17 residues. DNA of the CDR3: TGTGCCAGCAGTCCGGGACAGGGAATCTCTGGGGCCAACGTCCTGACTTTC. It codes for CASSPGQGISGANVLTF.

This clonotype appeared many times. CDR3 region: CASSDRATGGEKLFF. The CDR3 DNA reads TGTGCCAGCAGTGATAGGGCGACAGGGGGTGAAAAACTGTTTTTT. This chain uses TRBV25-1 with TRBJ1-4, with 9 bases matching TRBD1. The germline gives CDR1 MGHDK, CDR2 SYGVNS. CDR3 length: 15 amino acids. The V gene end was trimmed by 3 bases and the J gene end by 7 bases; junction bases not matched to a gene: 6.

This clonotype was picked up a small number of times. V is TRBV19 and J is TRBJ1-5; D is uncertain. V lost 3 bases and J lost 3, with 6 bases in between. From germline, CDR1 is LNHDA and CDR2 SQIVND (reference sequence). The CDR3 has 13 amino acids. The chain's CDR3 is CASSIDLNQPQHF. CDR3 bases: TGTGCCAGTAGTATCGACCTCAATCAGCCCCAGCATTTT.

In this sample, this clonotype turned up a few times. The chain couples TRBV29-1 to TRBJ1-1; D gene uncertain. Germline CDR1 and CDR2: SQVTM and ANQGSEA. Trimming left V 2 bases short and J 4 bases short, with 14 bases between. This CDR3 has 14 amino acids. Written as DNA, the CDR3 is TGCAGCGTTGAAAGTAGGTTAAGAATCACTGAAGCTTTCTTT. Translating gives CSVESRLRITEAFF.

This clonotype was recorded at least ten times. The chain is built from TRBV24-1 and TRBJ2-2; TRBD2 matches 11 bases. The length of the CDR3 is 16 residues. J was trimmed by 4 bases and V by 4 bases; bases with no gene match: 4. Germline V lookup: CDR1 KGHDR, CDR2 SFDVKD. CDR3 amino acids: CATSDPLAGATGELFF. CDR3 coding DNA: TGTGCCACCAGTGACCCACTAGCGGGAGCCACCGGGGAGCTGTTTTTT.

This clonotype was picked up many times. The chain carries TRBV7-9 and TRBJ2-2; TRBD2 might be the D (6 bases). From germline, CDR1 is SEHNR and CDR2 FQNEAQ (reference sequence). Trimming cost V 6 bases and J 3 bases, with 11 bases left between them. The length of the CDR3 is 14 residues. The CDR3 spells CASRSWEDTGELFF. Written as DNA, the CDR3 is TGTGCCAGCAGGTCATGGGAGGACACCGGGGAGCTGTTTTTT.

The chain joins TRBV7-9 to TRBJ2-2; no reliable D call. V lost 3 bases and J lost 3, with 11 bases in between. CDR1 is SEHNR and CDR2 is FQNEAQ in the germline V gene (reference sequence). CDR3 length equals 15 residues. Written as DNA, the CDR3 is TGTGCCAGCAGCTTTAATTCTGCGGACACCGGGGAGCTGTTTTTT. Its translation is CASSFNSADTGELFF.

CDR3 loop: CSARDTNNYGYTF. CDR3 nucleotides: TGCAGTGCTAGAGACACTAATAACTATGGCTACACCTTC. The chain uses TRBV20-1 and TRBJ1-2; D ambiguous. The CDR3 contains 13 residues. Germline V gene sequence: CDR1 DFQATT, CDR2 SNEGSKA (reference sequence). Trimming pared 0 bases from V and 1 base from J, leaving 6 bases between.

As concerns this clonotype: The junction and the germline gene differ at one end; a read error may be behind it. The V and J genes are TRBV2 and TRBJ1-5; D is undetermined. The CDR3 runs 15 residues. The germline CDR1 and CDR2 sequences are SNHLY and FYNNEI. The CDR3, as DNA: TGTGCCATCAGTGAACAGCTCTATAGCAATCAGCCCCAGCGTTTT. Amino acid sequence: CAISEQLYSNQPQRF.

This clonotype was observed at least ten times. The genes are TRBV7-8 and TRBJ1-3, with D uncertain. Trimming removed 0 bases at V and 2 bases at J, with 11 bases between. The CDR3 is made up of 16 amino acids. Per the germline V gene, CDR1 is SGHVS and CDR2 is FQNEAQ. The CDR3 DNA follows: TGTGCCAGCAGCTTAGCGCTAGCTTCAGCTGGAAACACCATATATTTT. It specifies CASSLALASAGNTIYF.

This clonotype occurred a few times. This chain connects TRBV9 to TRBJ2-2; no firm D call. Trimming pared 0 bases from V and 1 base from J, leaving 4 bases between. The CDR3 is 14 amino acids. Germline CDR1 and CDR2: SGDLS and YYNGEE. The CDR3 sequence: CASSVGENTGELFF. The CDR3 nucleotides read TGTGCCAGCAGCGTAGGCGAGAACACCGGGGAGCTGTTTTTT.

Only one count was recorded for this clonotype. Written as DNA, the CDR3 is TGTGCCAGCAGTGCGGGACAGGGGTCGAACTATGGCTACACCTTC. This encodes CASSAGQGSNYGYTF. V usage is TRBV2 and J usage is TRBJ1-2; 10 positions match TRBD1. Germline values: CDR1 SNHLY, CDR2 FYNNEI. The CDR3 extends over 15 amino acids. J gave up 2 bases and V 4 bases, and 4 bases lay outside the gene matches.

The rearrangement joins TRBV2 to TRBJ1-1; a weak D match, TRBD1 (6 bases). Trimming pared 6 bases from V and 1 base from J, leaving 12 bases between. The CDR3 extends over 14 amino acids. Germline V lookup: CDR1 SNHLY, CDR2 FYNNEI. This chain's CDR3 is CASREGGTNTEAFF. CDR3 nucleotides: TGTGCCAGCAGGGAGGGGGGAACGAACACTGAAGCTTTCTTT.

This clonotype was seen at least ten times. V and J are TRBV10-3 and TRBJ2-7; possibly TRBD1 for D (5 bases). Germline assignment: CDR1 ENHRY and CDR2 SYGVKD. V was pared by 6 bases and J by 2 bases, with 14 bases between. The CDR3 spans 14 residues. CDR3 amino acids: CAIRPDSPPYEQYF. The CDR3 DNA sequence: TGTGCCATCAGGCCCGACAGTCCCCCCTACGAGCAGTACTTC.

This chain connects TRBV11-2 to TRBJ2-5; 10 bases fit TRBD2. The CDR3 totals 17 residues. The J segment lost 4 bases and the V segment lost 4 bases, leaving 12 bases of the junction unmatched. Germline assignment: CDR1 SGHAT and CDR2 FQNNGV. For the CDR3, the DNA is TGTGCCAGCAGCTGGGGGGAACTAGCGGGGTGGCGAGAGACCCAGTACTTC. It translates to CASSWGELAGWRETQYF. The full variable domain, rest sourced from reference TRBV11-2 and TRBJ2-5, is EAGVAQSPRYKIIEKRQSVAFWCNPISGHATLYWYQQILGQGPKLLIQFQNNGVVDDSQLPKDRFSAERLKGVDSTLKIQPAKLEDSAVYLCASSWGELAGWRETQYFGPGTRLLVL.

This CDR3 is CASSEVGTGGYQPQHF. CDR3 bases: TGCGCCAGCAGTGAAGTTGGGACAGGGGGGTATCAGCCCCAGCATTTT. The chain recombines TRBV10-2 with TRBJ1-5, with TRBD1 matching 11 bases. V gave up 3 bases and J gave up 5 bases; unmatched junction bases: 6. This CDR3 has 16 residues. Germline CDR1 and CDR2: WSHSY and SAAADI.

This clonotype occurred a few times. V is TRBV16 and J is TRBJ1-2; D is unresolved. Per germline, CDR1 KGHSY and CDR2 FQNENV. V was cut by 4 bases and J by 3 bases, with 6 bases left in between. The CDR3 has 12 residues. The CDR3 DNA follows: TGTGCCAGCAGCCTGACCGACTATGGCTACACCTTC. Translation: CASSLTDYGYTF.

CDR3 loop: CSLDRTEAFF. The CDR3 DNA is TGCAGCTTAGATCGCACTGAAGCTTTCTTT. The chain links TRBV29-1 to TRBJ1-1; no clear D gene. The CDR3 runs to 10 residues. The germline gives CDR1 SQVTM, CDR2 ANQGSEA. V lost 8 bases, J lost 4 bases, and 8 bases lay in between.

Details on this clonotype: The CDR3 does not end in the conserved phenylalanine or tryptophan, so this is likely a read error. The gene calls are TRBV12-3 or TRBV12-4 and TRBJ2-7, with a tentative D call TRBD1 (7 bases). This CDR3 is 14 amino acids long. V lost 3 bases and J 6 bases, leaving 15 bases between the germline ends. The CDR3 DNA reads TGTGCCAGCAGTTTCCAGGGGGACTCCCGCGAGCAGTACTCC. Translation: CASSFQGDSREQYS.

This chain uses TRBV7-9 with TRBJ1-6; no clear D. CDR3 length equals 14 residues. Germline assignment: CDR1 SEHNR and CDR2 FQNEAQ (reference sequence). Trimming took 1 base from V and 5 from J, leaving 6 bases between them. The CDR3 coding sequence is TGTGCCAGCAGCTTAGTTTTTAATAATTCACCCCTCCACTTT. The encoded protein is CASSLVFNNSPLHF.

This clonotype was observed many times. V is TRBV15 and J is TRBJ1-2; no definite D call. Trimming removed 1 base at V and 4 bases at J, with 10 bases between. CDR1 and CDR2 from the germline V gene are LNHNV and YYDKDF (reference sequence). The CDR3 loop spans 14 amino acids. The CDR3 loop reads CATSRAKDLYGYTF. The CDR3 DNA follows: TGTGCCACCAGCAGAGCTAAGGACCTCTATGGCTACACCTTC.

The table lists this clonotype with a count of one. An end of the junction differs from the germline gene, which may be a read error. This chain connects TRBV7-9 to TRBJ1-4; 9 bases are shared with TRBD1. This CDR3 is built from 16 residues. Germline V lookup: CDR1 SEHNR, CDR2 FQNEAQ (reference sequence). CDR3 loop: CASSLAGQGSNEKLFF. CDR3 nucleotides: TGTGCCAGCAGCCTAGCGGGACAGGGATCTAATGAAAAACTGTTTTTT.

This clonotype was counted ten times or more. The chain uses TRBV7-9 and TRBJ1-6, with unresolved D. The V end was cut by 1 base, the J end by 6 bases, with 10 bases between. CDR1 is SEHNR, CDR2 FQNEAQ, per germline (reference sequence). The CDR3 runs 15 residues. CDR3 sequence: CASSLVGSVNSPLHF. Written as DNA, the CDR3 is TGTGCCAGCAGCTTAGTAGGGTCAGTTAATTCACCCCTCCACTTT.

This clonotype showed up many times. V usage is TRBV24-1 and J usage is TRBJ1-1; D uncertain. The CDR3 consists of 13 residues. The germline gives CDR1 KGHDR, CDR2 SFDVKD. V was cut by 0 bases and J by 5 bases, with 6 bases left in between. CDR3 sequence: CATSDLWGTEAFF. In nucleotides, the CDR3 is TGTGCCACCAGTGATTTGTGGGGTACTGAAGCTTTCTTT.

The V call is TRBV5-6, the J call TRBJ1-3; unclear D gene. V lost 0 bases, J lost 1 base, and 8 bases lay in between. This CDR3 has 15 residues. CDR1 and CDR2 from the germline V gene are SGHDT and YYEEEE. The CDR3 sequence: CASSLGRMSGNTIYF. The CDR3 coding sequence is TGTGCCAGCAGCTTGGGACGGATGTCTGGAAACACCATATATTTT.

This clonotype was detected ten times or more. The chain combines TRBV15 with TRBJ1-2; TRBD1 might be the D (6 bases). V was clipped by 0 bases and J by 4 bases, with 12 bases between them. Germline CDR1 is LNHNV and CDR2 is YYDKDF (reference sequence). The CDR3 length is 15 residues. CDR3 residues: CATSRDLQGTYGYTF. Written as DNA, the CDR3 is TGTGCCACCAGCAGAGATTTGCAGGGGACCTATGGCTACACCTTC.

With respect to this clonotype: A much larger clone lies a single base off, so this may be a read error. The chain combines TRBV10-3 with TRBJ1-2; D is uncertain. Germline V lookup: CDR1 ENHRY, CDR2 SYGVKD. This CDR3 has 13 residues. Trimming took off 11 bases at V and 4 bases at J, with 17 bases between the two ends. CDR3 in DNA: TGTGCCGTCAACACCGGCCTCGTCTATGGCTACACCTTC. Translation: CAVNTGLVYGYTF.

CDR3 sequence: CASSLALGQKNEKLFF. CDR3 nucleotide sequence: TGTGCCAGCAGCTTAGCGTTGGGACAGAAGAATGAAAAACTGTTTTTT. The chain carries TRBV7-9 and TRBJ1-4; 7 bases match TRBD1. This CDR3 region has 16 residues. Germline CDR1 reads SEHNR; CDR2 reads FQNEAQ (reference sequence). Trimming removed 0 bases from V and 5 bases from J; junction bases left unmatched: 6.